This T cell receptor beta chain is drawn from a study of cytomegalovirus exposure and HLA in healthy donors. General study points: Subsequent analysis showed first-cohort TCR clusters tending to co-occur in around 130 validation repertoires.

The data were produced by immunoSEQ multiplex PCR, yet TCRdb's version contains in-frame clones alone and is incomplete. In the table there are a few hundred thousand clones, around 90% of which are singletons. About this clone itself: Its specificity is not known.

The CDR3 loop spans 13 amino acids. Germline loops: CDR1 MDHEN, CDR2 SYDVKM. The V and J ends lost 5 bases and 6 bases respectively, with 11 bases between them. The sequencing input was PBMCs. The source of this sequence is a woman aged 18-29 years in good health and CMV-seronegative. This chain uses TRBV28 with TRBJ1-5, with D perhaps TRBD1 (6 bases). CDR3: CASSPGASQPQHF. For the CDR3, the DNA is TGTGCCAGCAGTCCAGGGGCAAGTCAGCCCCAGCATTTT.